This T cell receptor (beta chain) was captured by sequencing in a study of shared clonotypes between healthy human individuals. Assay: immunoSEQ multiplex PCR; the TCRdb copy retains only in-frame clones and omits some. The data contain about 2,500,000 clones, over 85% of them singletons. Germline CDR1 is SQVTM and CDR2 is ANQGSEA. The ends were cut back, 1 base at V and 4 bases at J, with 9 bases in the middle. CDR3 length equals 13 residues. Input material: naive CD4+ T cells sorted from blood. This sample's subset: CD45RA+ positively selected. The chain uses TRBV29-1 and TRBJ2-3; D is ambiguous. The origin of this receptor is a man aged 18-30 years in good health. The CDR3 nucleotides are TGCAGCGTTGAAGGACACCCCGCAGATACGCAGTATTTT. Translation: CSVEGHPADTQYF.